This T cell receptor (beta chain) was recorded in a study of OX40 agonist ivuxolimab in advanced cancers. The germline V gene has CDR1 SEHNR and CDR2 FQNEAQ (reference sequence). The length of the CDR3 is 16 residues. The V gene lost 5 bases and the J gene lost 0 bases, with 15 bases spanning the gap. Comments on this clone: Antigen specificity is unknown.

Overall study results and limits: Relative to CD4+, CD8+ T cells held more expanded clones on average.

Some clones are missing from TCRdb's copy, which holds only in-frame ones; the method was immunoSEQ multiplex PCR. The sample consists of about 20,000 clones, roughly 85% of them appearing once. The chain couples TRBV7-9 to TRBJ2-3; D may be TRBD2 (6 bases). This clonotype was sampled from an adult with an advanced solid tumor such as melanoma, head and neck, liver or kidney cancer. The input for sequencing was CD4+ or CD8+ T cells sorted from blood, taken in a trial of the OX40 agonist ivuxolimab. CDR3 residues: CASSPNGGPSTDTQYF. CDR3 nucleotides: TGTGCCAGCAGCCCGAACGGGGGTCCTAGCACAGATACGCAGTATTTT.